Presented here are 28 T cell receptor beta chains from one specimen sequenced in a study of T cells in Graves' hyperthyroidism and ophthalmopathy. The TCR beta CDR3 regions underwent amplification using RNA transcripts as the source. HTBI primers drove first-round RT-PCR of the TCR CDR3. TCRdb itself ran the multiplex PCR reads through MiXCR, one entry per CDR3 protein. The sample lists 360,000 or so distinct CDR3 sequences; 12% to 15% were seen once. Sequenced material: blood. Receptors originate from a woman in her sixties with Graves' ophthalmopathy.

Many counts were recorded for this clonotype. The V and J genes are TRBV27 and TRBJ1-2, with D possibly TRBD1 on 6 matching bases. The germline gives CDR1 MNHEY, CDR2 SMNVEV (reference sequence). CDR3 length: 16 residues. Trimming left V 4 bases short and J 0 bases short, with 15 bases between. The CDR3 nucleotides are TGTGCCAGCAGTTGGGGAAGTGGGACATCTAACTATGGCTACACCTTC. Translation gives CASSWGSGTSNYGYTF.

At least ten counts were recorded for this clonotype. V usage is TRBV5-1 and J usage is TRBJ2-7; TRBD2 matches at 9 bases. V dropped 2 bases and J dropped 1; count of bases not matched to a gene: 4. The CDR3 contains 15 residues. The germline V gene has CDR1 SGHRS and CDR2 YFSETQ. CDR3 sequence reads: CASSFSSGNSYEQYF. CDR3 coding DNA: TGCGCCAGCAGCTTCTCTAGCGGGAATTCCTACGAGCAGTACTTC. The full variable domain, completed using reference TRBV5-1 and TRBJ2-7, is KAGVTQTPRYLIKTRGQQVTLSCSPISGHRSVSWYQQTPGQGLQFLFEYFSETQRNKGNFPGRFSGRQFSNSRSEMNVSTLELGDSALYLCASSFSSGNSYEQYFGPGTRLTVT.

In the case of this clonotype: Relative to the germline gene, one junction end is altered; a read error may explain this. V gene TRBV5-1 combines with J gene TRBJ2-1; D is possibly TRBD1 or TRBD2 (5 bases each). CDR1 and CDR2 (germline): SGHRS, YFSETQ. CDR3 size: 16 residues. CDR3 in DNA: TGTGCCAGCAGCACCGGGGCAGGGTGGGACCAAAATGAGCAGTTCTTC. Translating gives CASSTGAGWDQNEQFF.

There are many counts of this clonotype. V is TRBV28 and J is TRBJ1-2; 9 bases match TRBD1. Looked up from germline, CDR1 is MDHEN and CDR2 is SYDVKM. Trimming cost V 4 bases and J 2 bases; bases outside gene matches: 17. The CDR3 runs 19 residues. DNA of the CDR3: TGTGCCAGCAGTTCTCAGGCCAATCCGGGACAGGGTGCGAACTATGGCTACACCTTC. Translation gives CASSSQANPGQGANYGYTF.

V usage is TRBV5-5 and J usage is TRBJ1-1; possibly TRBD1 for D (6 bases). The CDR3 consists of 16 residues. The V and J ends lost 1 base and 3 bases respectively, with 16 bases between them. Germline-derived CDR1 and CDR2 are SGHKS and YYEKEE (reference sequence). The CDR3 loop reads CASSLWRGRVYTEAFF. The CDR3 DNA follows: TGTGCCAGCAGCTTGTGGCGGGGGCGCGTGTACACTGAAGCTTTCTTT.

The chain employs TRBV24-1 and TRBJ1-2, with 8 bases matching TRBD1. Looked up from germline, CDR1 is KGHDR and CDR2 is SFDVKD. CDR3 length: 13 residues. V was pared by 7 bases and J by 8 bases, with 8 bases of the junction left unmatched. The CDR3 sequence: CATRMTGAPGYTF. For the CDR3, the DNA is TGTGCCACCAGGATGACAGGGGCTCCCGGCTACACCTTC.

The genes are TRBV12-3 or TRBV12-4 and TRBJ2-1; 12 bases map to TRBD2. Losses at the gene ends were 6 bases for V and 2 bases for J; bases not matched to a gene: 5. The CDR3 is 16 residues long. The CDR3 sequence: CASRTRLAGAYNEQFF. The CDR3 DNA follows: TGTGCCAGCAGGACTAGACTAGCGGGAGCCTACAATGAGCAGTTCTTC.

This clonotype was seen many times. This chain connects TRBV6-1 to TRBJ1-5; 10 bases fit TRBD1. Per the germline V gene, CDR1 is MNHNS and CDR2 is SASEGT. The V segment lost 7 bases and the J segment 6 bases; nucleotides outside the gene matches: 6. The CDR3 covers 14 residues. The DNA of the CDR3 is TGTGCCAGCACCCGGACAGGGGGAGGTCAGCCCCAGCATTTT. This encodes CASTRTGGGQPQHF.

This clonotype was observed many times. The chain links TRBV29-1 to TRBJ2-5; tentatively, D is TRBD1 (5 bases). Germline V CDR1 and CDR2: SQVTM, ANQGSEA. This CDR3 is built from 12 residues. V lost 4 bases and J lost 9, with 15 bases in between. The chain's CDR3 is CSVGPAEGAQYF. CDR3 DNA sequence: TGCAGCGTTGGTCCCGCTGAAGGGGCCCAGTACTTC.

The table lists this clonotype with many counts. The chain links TRBV3-1 to TRBJ2-1; D not resolved. Germline V gene lookup returns CDR1 LGHDT and CDR2 YNNKEL (reference sequence). This CDR3 comprises 16 residues. Trimming left V 0 bases short and J 7 bases short, with 16 bases between. CDR3 sequence: CASSQDISGVWNEQFF. Here the CDR3 DNA reads TGTGCCAGCAGCCAAGATATCAGTGGAGTTTGGAATGAGCAGTTCTTC.

Only a few counts were recorded for this clonotype. The chain uses TRBV5-1 and TRBJ2-6; D is undetermined. This CDR3 has 17 amino acids. Between the trimmed V and J ends, which lost 4 bases and 4 bases, there was a span of 18 bases. CDR1 and CDR2 (germline): SGHRS, YFSETQ. The CDR3 sequence is CASSTPGPPDGANVLTF. The CDR3 coding sequence is TGCGCCAGCAGCACCCCCGGGCCCCCAGACGGGGCCAACGTCCTGACTTTC. Combining the CDR3 with reference TRBV5-1 and TRBJ2-6 gives the whole variable domain KAGVTQTPRYLIKTRGQQVTLSCSPISGHRSVSWYQQTPGQGLQFLFEYFSETQRNKGNFPGRFSGRQFSNSRSEMNVSTLELGDSALYLCASSTPGPPDGANVLTFGAGSRLTVL.

This clonotype was seen many times. The chain uses TRBV5-6 and TRBJ1-2; D might be TRBD1 (5 bases). V lost 4 bases and J 8 bases, leaving 15 bases between the germline ends. This CDR3 spans 13 amino acids. Germline CDR1 and CDR2: SGHDT and YYEEEE. The DNA for the CDR3 is TGTGCCAGCAGCCTGGGGGTTTATGGGGGCTACACCTTC. As protein: CASSLGVYGGYTF.

A note on this clonotype: The junction departs from the called germline gene at one end, perhaps through a read error. The chain links TRBV3-1 to TRBJ2-2, with 8 positions matching TRBD2. Germline V lookup: CDR1 LGHDT, CDR2 YNNKEL (reference sequence). The CDR3 runs to 18 residues. As DNA, the CDR3 is TGTGCCAGCAGCCCCTTTCCCCTGGCTAGCGGGTACACCGGGAAGCTGTTTTTT. Its protein product is CASSPFPLASGYTGKLFF.

This clonotype was seen at least ten times. The V and J genes are TRBV6-1 and TRBJ1-1; unclear D gene. This CDR3 is built from 13 residues. From germline, CDR1 is MNHNS and CDR2 SASEGT. Trimming stripped 7 bases from V and 2 bases from J, with 11 bases between. The CDR3 protein is CASTWGVNTEAFF. CDR3 sequence (DNA): TGTGCCAGCACCTGGGGAGTCAACACTGAAGCTTTCTTT.

This clonotype was recorded many times. The chain links TRBV29-1 to TRBJ1-2, with D perhaps matching TRBD1 (6 bases). The V end lost 7 bases, the J end lost 8 bases, and 26 bases lay between the germline ends. The CDR3 length is 15 residues. Germline lookup yields CDR1 SQVTM and CDR2 ANQGSEA. CDR3: CSAEGPQGPSGGYTF. The DNA for the CDR3 is TGCAGCGCCGAGGGTCCACAGGGCCCCAGTGGGGGCTACACCTTC.

This clonotype was detected only a few times. The rearrangement links TRBV18 to TRBJ1-5; 9 bases match TRBD1. CDR3 length: 17 residues. Looked up from germline, CDR1 is KGHSH and CDR2 is LQKENI. Trimming removed 5 bases from V and 0 bases from J; junction bases left unmatched: 8. CDR3 DNA: TGTGCCAGCTCAAAGGGACAGGGATTCCGTAGCAATCAGCCCCAGCATTTT. Its protein product is CASSKGQGFRSNQPQHF. Together with reference TRBV18 and TRBJ1-5, the CDR3 gives the full variable domain: NAGVMQNPRHLVRRRGQEARLRCSPMKGHSHVYWYRQLPEEGLKFMVYLQKENIIDESGMPKERFSAEFPKEGPSILRIQQVVRGDSAAYFCASSKGQGFRSNQPQHFGDGTRLSIL.

This clonotype occurred many times. This rearrangement joins TRBV7-9 to TRBJ2-3; 8 bases align to TRBD2. V lost 2 bases and J lost 5; bases outside the gene matches: 9. Per the germline V gene, CDR1 is SEHNR and CDR2 is FQNEAQ (reference sequence). CDR3 size: 16 residues. CDR3 coding DNA: TGTGCCAGCAGCTTAACTGGAGCGGGAGTAGGAGATACGCAGTATTTT. The encoded protein is CASSLTGAGVGDTQYF.

V is TRBV28 and J is TRBJ2-2; D call uncertain. Germline V gene data show CDR1 as MDHEN and CDR2 as SYDVKM. V gave up 6 bases and J gave up 0 bases, with 11 bases separating them. The CDR3 runs to 15 residues. CDR3: CASRNPGPNTGELFF. The CDR3 DNA follows: TGTGCCAGCAGGAATCCCGGGCCGAACACCGGGGAGCTGTTTTTT.

This clonotype was counted ten times or more. V is TRBV7-9 and J is TRBJ2-7; 10 bases are shared with TRBD1. After removal of 1 base from V and 4 bases from J, the junction contained 13 bases not matched to a gene. CDR3 length: 18 residues. CDR1 and CDR2 from the germline V gene are SEHNR and FQNEAQ (reference sequence). CDR3 coding DNA: TGTGCCAGCAGCTTAGGTCCGGGACAGGGGTCCGGGGGGTACGAGCAGTACTTC. It translates to CASSLGPGQGSGGYEQYF. The full variable domain, with the rest looked up from reference TRBV7-9 and TRBJ2-7, is DTGVSQNPRHKITKRGQNVTFRCDPISEHNRLYWYRQTLGQGPEFLTYFQNEAQLEKSRLLSDRFSAERPKGSFSTLEIQRTEQGDSAMYLCASSLGPGQGSGGYEQYFGPGTRLTVT.

CDR3 region: CASSLSPLAGTGELFF. The CDR3 nucleotides read TGCGCCAGCAGCTTGTCTCCTCTAGCGGGAACCGGGGAGCTGTTTTTT. This chain uses TRBV5-1 with TRBJ2-2; 9 nucleotides line up with TRBD2. The CDR3 covers 16 residues. Germline CDR1 is SGHRS and CDR2 is YFSETQ. With 1 base clipped from V and 5 bases from J, the junction kept 6 bases outside the gene matches. The variable domain in full, with the rest retrieved from reference TRBV5-1 and TRBJ2-2, is KAGVTQTPRYLIKTRGQQVTLSCSPISGHRSVSWYQQTPGQGLQFLFEYFSETQRNKGNFPGRFSGRQFSNSRSEMNVSTLELGDSALYLCASSLSPLAGTGELFFGEGSRLTVL.

The genes are TRBV19 and TRBJ2-1; D unclear. This CDR3 has 14 residues. Germline loops: CDR1 LNHDA, CDR2 SQIVND (reference sequence). Trimming shortened V by 2 bases and J by 7 bases, and 12 bases separated the two germline ends. In DNA form, the CDR3 reads TGTGCCAGTAGTATAAGCGTTCGGGTAAATGAGCAGTTCTTC. This codes for CASSISVRVNEQFF. The complete variable domain, with remaining parts taken from reference TRBV19 and TRBJ2-1, reads DGGITQSPKYLFRKEGQNVTLSCEQNLNHDAMYWYRQDPGQGLRLIYYSQIVNDFQKGDIAEGYSVSREKKESFPLTVTSAQKNPTAFYLCASSISVRVNEQFFGPGTRLTVL.

This clonotype was picked up a small number of times. The chain couples TRBV27 to TRBJ2-7, with 7 bases fitting TRBD1. V was clipped by 5 bases and J by 3 bases; unmatched bases: 10. Looked up from germline, CDR1 is MNHEY and CDR2 is SMNVEV (reference sequence). The CDR3 is 15 residues long. The CDR3, as DNA: TGTGCCAGCAGTCCGGGGACAGTACCTATCTACGAGCAGTACTTC. Translation: CASSPGTVPIYEQYF.

The table lists this clonotype with a few counts. This chain links TRBV14 with TRBJ2-7, with TRBD1 as a possible D gene (7 bases). This CDR3 region has 14 residues. V gave up 3 bases and J gave up 3 bases, with 12 bases separating them. CDR1 is SGHDN, CDR2 FVKESK, per germline. The CDR3 region is CASSQGGQYYEQYF. The CDR3 region has the DNA TGTGCCAGCAGCCAGGGGGGACAGTACTACGAGCAGTACTTC.

There are many counts of this clonotype. This sequence joins TRBV3-1 and TRBJ1-5; TRBD1 matches at 7 bases. The CDR3 runs 14 residues. Germline V lookup: CDR1 LGHDT, CDR2 YNNKEL (reference sequence). V was pared by 6 bases and J by 4 bases, with 6 bases of the junction left unmatched. In DNA, the CDR3 is TGTGCCAGCAGTTGGGGACAGCCGAATCAGCCCCAGCATTTT. Its protein product is CASSWGQPNQPQHF.

CDR3 DNA: TGCGCCAGCAGTCCAACCCCTGCGGGAGTAAACAATGAGCAGTTCTTC. It encodes CASSPTPAGVNNEQFF. The V call is TRBV5-1, the J call TRBJ2-1; 7 positions match TRBD2. Germline assignment: CDR1 SGHRS and CDR2 YFSETQ. V trimming: 5 bases; J trimming: 5 bases; junction bases outside the gene matches: 13. The CDR3 has 16 residues.

This clonotype was found many times. The V gene is TRBV19, the J gene TRBJ2-7; 7 bases line up with TRBD2. This CDR3 region has 15 residues. Trimming took 5 bases from V and 0 from J; bases not matched to a gene: 7. Germline values: CDR1 LNHDA, CDR2 SQIVND (reference sequence). The CDR3 here is CASSPGLISSYEQYF. The DNA for the CDR3 is TGTGCCAGTAGTCCGGGACTAATCTCCTCCTACGAGCAGTACTTC.

The chain is built from TRBV19 and TRBJ1-2; possibly TRBD1 for D (6 bases). Germline values: CDR1 LNHDA, CDR2 SQIVND (reference sequence). The CDR3 loop spans 12 amino acids. V was pared by 4 bases and J by 7 bases, with 10 bases between. CDR3 DNA sequence: TGTGCCAGTAGTACAGGGGTAGGTGGCTACACCTTC. It yields the protein CASSTGVGGYTF. Using reference TRBV19 and TRBJ1-2 for the parts outside the CDR3, the full variable domain is DGGITQSPKYLFRKEGQNVTLSCEQNLNHDAMYWYRQDPGQGLRLIYYSQIVNDFQKGDIAEGYSVSREKKESFPLTVTSAQKNPTAFYLCASSTGVGGYTFGSGTRLTVV.

This clonotype came up many times. The V and J genes are TRBV10-1 and TRBJ2-7; tentative D call: TRBD2 (7 bases). CDR3 length equals 15 residues. The germline CDR1 and CDR2 sequences are WNHNN and SYGVQD (reference sequence). The ends were cut back, 4 bases at V and 5 bases at J, with 18 bases in the middle. The CDR3 protein is CASSARGGSVHEQYF. The CDR3 DNA follows: TGCGCCAGCAGTGCCAGGGGCGGGAGTGTCCACGAGCAGTACTTC.